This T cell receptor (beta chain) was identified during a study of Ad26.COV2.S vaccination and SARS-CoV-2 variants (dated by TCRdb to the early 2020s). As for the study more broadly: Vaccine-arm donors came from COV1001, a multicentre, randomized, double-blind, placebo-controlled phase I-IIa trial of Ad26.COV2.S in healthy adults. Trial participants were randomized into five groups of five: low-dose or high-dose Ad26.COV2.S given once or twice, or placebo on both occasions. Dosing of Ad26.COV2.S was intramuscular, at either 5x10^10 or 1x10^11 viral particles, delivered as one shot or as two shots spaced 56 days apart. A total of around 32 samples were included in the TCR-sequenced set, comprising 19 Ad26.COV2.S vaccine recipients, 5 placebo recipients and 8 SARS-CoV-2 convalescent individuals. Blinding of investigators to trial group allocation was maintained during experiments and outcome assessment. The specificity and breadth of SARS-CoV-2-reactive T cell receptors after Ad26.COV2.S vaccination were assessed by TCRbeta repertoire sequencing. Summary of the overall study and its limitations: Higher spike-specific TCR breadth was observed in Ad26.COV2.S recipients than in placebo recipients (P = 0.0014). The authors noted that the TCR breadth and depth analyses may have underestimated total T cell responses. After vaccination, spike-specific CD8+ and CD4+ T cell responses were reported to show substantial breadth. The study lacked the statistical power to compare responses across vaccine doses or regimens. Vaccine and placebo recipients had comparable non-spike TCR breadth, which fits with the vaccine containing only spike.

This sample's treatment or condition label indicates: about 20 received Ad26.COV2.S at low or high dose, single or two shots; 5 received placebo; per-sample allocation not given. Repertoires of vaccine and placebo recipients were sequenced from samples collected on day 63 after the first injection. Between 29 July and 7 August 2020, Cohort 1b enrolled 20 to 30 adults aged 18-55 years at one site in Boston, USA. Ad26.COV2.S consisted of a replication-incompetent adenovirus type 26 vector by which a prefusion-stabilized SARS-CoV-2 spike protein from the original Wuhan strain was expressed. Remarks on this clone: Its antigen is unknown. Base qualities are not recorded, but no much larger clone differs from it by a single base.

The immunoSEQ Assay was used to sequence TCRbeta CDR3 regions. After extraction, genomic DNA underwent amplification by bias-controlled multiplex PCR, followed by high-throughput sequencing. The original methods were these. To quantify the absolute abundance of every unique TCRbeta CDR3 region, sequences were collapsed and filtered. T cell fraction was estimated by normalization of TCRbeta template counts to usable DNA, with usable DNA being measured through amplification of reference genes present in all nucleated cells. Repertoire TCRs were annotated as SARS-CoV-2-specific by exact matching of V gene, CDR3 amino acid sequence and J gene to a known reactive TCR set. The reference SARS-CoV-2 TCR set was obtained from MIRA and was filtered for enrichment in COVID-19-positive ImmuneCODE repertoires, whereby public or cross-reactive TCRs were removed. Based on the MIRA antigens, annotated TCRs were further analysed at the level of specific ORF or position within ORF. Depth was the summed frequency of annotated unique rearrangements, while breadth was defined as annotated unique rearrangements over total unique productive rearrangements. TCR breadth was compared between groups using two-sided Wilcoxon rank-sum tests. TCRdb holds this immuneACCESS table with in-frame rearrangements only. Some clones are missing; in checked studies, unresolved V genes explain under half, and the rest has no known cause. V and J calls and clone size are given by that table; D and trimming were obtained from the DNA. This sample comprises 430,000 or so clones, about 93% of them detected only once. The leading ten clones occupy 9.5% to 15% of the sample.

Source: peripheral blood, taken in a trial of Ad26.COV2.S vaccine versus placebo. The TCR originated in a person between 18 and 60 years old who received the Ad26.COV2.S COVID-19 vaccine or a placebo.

The nucleotide sequence reads TGTGCCGCGACGACCGGACAGGGGAACACCGGGGAGCTGTTTTTT. It translates as CAATTGQGNTGELFF. The chain couples TRBV10-3 to TRBJ2-2, with 8 junctional bases fitting TRBD1. Sequences ENHRY (CDR1) and SYGVKD (CDR2) are obtained from the germline V gene. From cysteine to phenylalanine, the CDR3 is 15 amino acids long. The read is trimmed to its CDR3 DNA, 45 bases read in frame from base 1. Clipping removes 11 bases from V and 1 base from J, with 9 as the unmatched junction base count.